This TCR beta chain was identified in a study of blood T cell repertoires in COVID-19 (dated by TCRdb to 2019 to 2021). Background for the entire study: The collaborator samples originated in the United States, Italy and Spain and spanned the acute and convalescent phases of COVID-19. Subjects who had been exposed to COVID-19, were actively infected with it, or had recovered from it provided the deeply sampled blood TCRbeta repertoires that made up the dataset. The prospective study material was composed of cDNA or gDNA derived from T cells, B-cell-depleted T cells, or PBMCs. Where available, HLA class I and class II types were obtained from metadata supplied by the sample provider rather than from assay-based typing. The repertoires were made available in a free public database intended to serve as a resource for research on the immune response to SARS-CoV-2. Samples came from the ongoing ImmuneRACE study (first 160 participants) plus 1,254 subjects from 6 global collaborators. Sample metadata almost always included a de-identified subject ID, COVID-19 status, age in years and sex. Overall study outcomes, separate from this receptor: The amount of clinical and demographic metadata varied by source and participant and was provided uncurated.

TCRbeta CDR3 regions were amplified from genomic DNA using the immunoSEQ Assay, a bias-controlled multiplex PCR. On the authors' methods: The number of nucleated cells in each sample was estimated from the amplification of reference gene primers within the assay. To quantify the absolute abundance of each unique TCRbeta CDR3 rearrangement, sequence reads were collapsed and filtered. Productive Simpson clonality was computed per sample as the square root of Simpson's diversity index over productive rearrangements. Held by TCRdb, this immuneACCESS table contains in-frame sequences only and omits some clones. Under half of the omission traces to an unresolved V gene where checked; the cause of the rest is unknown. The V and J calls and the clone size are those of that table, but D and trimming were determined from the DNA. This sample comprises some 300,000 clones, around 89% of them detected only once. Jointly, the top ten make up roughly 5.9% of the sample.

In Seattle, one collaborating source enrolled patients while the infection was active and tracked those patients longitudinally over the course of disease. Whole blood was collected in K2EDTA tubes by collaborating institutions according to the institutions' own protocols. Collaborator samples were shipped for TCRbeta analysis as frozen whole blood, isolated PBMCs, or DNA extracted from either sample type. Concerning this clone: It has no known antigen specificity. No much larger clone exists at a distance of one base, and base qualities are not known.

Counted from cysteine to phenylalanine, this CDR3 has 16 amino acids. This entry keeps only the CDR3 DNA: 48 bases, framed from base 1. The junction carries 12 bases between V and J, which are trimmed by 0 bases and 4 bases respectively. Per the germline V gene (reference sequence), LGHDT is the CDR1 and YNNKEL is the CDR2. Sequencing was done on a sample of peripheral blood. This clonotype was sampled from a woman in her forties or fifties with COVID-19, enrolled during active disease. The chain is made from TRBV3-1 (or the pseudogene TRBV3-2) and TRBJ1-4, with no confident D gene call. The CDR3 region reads CASSQDLGRSNEKLFF. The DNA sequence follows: TGTGCCAGCAGCCAAGATTTGGGGAGGAGTAATGAAAAACTGTTTTTT.